The source of this TCR beta chain is a study of cytomegalovirus exposure and HLA in healthy donors. J was trimmed by 2 bases and V by 5 bases; bases with no gene match: 8. Germline CDR1 is SGHTA and CDR2 is FQGNSA. The CDR3 runs to 16 residues. Use of 60 Vbeta and 13 Jbeta primers characterized the PCR. Profiled with immunoSEQ multiplex PCR; TCRdb holds only in-frame clones, not every one. The sample lists about 90,000 clones; roughly 74% were seen once. The gene calls are TRBV7-2 and TRBJ2-3; 9 positions agree with TRBD1. This TCR came from a woman aged 18 to 35 in good health and CMV-seropositive. Sequenced: PBMCs. The CDR3 DNA reads TGTGCCAGCAGCCCTGCCGGGACAGGGCCCACAGATACGCAGTATTTT. This codes for CASSPAGTGPTDTQYF.